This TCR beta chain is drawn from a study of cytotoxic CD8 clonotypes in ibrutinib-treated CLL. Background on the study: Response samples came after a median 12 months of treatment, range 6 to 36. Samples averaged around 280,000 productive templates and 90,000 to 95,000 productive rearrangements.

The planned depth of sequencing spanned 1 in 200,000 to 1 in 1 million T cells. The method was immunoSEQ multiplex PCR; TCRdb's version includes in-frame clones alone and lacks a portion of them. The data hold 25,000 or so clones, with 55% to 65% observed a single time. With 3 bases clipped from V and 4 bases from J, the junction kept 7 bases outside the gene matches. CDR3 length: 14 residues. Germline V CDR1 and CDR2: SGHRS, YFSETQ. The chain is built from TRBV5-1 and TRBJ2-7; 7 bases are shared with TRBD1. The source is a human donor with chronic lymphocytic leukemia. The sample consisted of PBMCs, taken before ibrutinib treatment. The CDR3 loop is CASSYTGAPYEQYF. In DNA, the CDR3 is TGCGCCAGCAGCTATACAGGGGCACCATACGAGCAGTACTTC. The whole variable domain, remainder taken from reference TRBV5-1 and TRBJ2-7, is KAGVTQTPRYLIKTRGQQVTLSCSPISGHRSVSWYQQTPGQGLQFLFEYFSETQRNKGNFPGRFSGRQFSNSRSEMNVSTLELGDSALYLCASSYTGAPYEQYFGPGTRLTVT.